This T cell receptor (beta chain) was sequenced in a study of CD8 T cells in ankylosing spondylitis. Overall study findings and caveats: Roughly 8 highly homologous variants formed a TCR beta motif that appeared characteristic of ankylosing spondylitis blood. Reportedly, disease-linked clones are significantly enriched in ankylosing spondylitis patients' matched synovial fluid.

This CDR3 comprises 14 residues. Germline V gene data show CDR1 as MNHNS and CDR2 as SASEGT. V was pared by 2 bases and J by 8 bases, with 13 bases between. Details on this clonotype: Its antigen remains unidentified.

Using its own MiXCR run on the 5' RACE reads, TCRdb lists one record per CDR3 protein. The sample includes nearly 350,000 distinct CDR3 sequences, under 15% seen only once; the top ten take 0.85% to 1.4%. The origin of this receptor is a male donor with ankylosing spondylitis or in good health (not recorded which). The chain has TRBV6-1 and TRBJ2-1; D is unclear. The sample taken for sequencing was blood, either unsorted or a sorted T cell fraction (not recorded which). As DNA, the CDR3 is TGTGCCAGCAGTGAAAGGGCAAGCCCTGATGAGCAGTTCTTC. It specifies CASSERASPDEQFF.